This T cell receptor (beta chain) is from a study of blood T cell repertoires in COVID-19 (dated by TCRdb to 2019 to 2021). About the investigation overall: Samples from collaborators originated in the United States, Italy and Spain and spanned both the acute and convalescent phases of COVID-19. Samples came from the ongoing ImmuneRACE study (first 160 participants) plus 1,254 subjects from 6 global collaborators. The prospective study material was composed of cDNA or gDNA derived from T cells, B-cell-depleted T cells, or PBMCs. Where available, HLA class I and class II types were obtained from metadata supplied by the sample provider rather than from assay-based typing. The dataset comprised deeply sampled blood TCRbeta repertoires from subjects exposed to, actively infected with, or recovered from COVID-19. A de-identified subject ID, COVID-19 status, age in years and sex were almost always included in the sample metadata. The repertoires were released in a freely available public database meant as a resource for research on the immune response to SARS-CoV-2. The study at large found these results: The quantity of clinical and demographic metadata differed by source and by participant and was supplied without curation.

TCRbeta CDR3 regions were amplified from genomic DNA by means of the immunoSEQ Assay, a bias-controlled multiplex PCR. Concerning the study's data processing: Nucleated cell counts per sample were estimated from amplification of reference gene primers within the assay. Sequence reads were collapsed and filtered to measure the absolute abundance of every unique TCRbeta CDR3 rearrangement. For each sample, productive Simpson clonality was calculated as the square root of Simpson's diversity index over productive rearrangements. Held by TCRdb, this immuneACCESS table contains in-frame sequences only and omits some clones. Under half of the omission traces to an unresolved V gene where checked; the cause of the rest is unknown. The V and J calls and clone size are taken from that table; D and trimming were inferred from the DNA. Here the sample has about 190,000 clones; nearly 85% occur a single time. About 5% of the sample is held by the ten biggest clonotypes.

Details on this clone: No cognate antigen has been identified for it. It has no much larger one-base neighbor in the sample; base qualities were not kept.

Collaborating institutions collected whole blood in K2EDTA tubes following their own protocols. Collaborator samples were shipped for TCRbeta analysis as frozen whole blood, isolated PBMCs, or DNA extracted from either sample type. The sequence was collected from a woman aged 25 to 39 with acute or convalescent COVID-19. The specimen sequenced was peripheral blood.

CDR3 sequence: CASSYNSGQNTEAFF. Here is the DNA: TGTGCCAGCAGTTACAATTCAGGCCAGAACACTGAAGCTTTCTTT. Recombination joined TRBV6-5 with TRBJ1-1; the D gene is not confidently resolved. The CDR3 covers 15 residues, taking in both the cysteine and the phenylalanine. Only the CDR3 portion is preserved as DNA: 45 bases, with reading frame beginning at the first base. The germline V gene specifies MNHEY as CDR1 and SVGAGI as CDR2. V lost 2 bases and J lost 1 base; the stretch between them is 11 bases long.